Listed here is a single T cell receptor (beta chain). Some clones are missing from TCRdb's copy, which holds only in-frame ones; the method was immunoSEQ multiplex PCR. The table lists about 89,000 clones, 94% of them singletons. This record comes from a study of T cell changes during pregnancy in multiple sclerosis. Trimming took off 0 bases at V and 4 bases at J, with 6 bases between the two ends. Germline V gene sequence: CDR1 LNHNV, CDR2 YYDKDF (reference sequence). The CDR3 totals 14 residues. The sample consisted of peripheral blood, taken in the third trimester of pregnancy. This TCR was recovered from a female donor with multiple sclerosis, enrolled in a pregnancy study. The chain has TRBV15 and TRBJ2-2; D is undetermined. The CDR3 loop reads CATSRDLGTGELFF. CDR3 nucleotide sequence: TGTGCCACCAGCAGAGATCTAGGCACCGGGGAGCTGTTTTTT. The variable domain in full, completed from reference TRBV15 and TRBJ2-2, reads DAMVIQNPRYQVTQFGKPVTLSCSQTLNHNVMYWYQQKSSQAPKLLFHYYDKDFNNEADTPDNFQSRRPNTSFCFLDIRSPGLGDTAMYLCATSRDLGTGELFFGEGSRLTVL.